One T cell receptor beta chain is described in this entry. Its antigen is not yet known. No base quality values were provided; no much bigger clone lies one nucleotide off. This sample stems from a study of cytomegalovirus exposure and HLA in healthy donors (dated by TCRdb to about 2017). About the investigation overall: In an earlier analysis of 587 of the donors, 276 Gb of sequence data and approximately 100 million unique TCR beta sequences from about 179 million T cells were reported. About 320 gigabases of sequencing data and tens of millions of unique TCR sequences were included in an early release covering around 600 HLA-typed donors. Of the 300 to 400 genotyped donors, 65% to 90% fell in the genetic ancestry cluster associated with self-reported Caucasian donors. The study aimed to test whether signatures of past pathogen exposure could be identified by cataloging public T cell receptors. The study profiled the T cell repertoires of more than 500 subjects by immunosequencing and related them to cytomegalovirus serostatus. Besides the first cohort of under 700 subjects, a separate validation cohort made up of around 120 different subjects was used. The study combined high-throughput TCR immunosequencing, statistical association of individual TCRs with disease status, and machine learning to predict cytomegalovirus infection status. To study patterns of TCR occurrence, a later analysis re-analyzed previously published TCR beta repertoires from around 670 donors and added high-resolution HLA genotyping. Rather than using new phenotypic data, the later analysis identified candidate immune exposures from TCR beta sequences and from how often those sequences occurred across donors. An earlier analysis of several hundred of the donors applied high-throughput TCR beta sequencing to assess whether each TCR beta V gene segment acted as functional or pseudogenic. Donor age, sex, ethnicity and CMV serostatus were compiled together with the repertoire data. A later genetic analysis took genome-wide SNP genotypes for 398 of the 666 donors and used that subset as a discovery cohort. Every repertoire in the discovery cohort had been generated on one and the same sequencing platform. HLA typing covered class I and class II loci at four-digit resolution. Typing coverage differed by locus: A, B, C, DRB1 and DQB1 were typed in about 629-630 donors, DQA1 in about 560, DPA1 in approximately 600, and DPB1 in just under 480. Four to six DR-DQ haplotypes were handled as single units for association and clustering because linkage in the cohort was strong. On average, roughly 250,000 unique TCR beta nucleotide sequences were sequenced per donor among a few hundred genotyped donors of the cohort, with approximately 18% of those sequences being non-productive.

The library was prepared using the immunoSEQ multiplex PCR assay. The multiplex PCR relied on a mix of 60 forward primers for TCR Vbeta segments and 13 reverse primers for TCR Jbeta segments. Amplification of the CDR3 region of rearranged TCR beta genes was performed with a multiplex PCR assay on genomic DNA. On the Illumina HiSeq System, the amplified TCR beta libraries were sequenced as 87-base-pair reads. The paper's processing steps were these. In a later analysis, 80 million or so unique TCR beta chains were counted across the 690 or so repertoires, and roughly 10 million of these chains were shared by at least two donors. A nearest-neighbor algorithm error-corrected the raw reads and collapsed the reads into unique sequences, merging closely related sequences to remove PCR and sequencing errors. Alignment of CDR3 sequences to IMGT reference sequences was used to assign V, D and J gene segments. For a sequence to be retained, a match of at least six nucleotides to both a V gene segment and a J gene segment was required. A rearrangement was called productive if the CDR3 had no stop codons and remained in frame with V and J, and every other rearrangement was called non-productive. CDR3 was defined by IMGT convention, running from the second conserved V-encoded cysteine to the conserved J-encoded phenylalanine. The earlier analysis of a few hundred of the donors excluded any sequence lacking an unambiguous match to a single V gene segment. An earlier analysis of a few hundred of the donors classified V segments as functional when productive rearrangements were above 56.7% and as segregating when the standard deviation between donors was above 5%. To diagnose cytomegalovirus status from the catalog of TCR beta chain sequences, a statistical classification framework was built. In a later analysis, V and J genes were assigned by comparing TCR nucleotide sequences against IMGT/GENE-DB human TR gene sequences. Using the TCRdist pipeline, a later analysis assigned CDR3 sequences along with most-parsimonious VDJ recombination scenarios. In a later analysis, each TCR beta chain was defined by its CDR3 amino acid sequence together with its V-gene family, and reads without a unique V-gene family were excluded. In a later analysis, around 650 highly shared, low-generation-probability nucleotide sequences were removed to address suspected cross-contamination and a sequencing artifact. In a later analysis, a clonal expansion index for each public chain was calculated from normalized within-repertoire ranks of inferred template counts. Generation probabilities in a later analysis came from a VDJ recombination model fitted to out-of-frame rearrangements, and those results were checked against IGoR. In a later analysis, TCR-TCR, TCR-HLA and TCR-CMV co-occurrence was scored with hypergeometric tests, and a repertoire-size bias correction was applied to TCR pairs. In a later analysis, false discovery rates were estimated by permuting HLA or CMV assignments 20 times. In a later analysis, co-occurring TCRs were grouped with DBSCAN, and TCRdist sequence similarity was added when clustering was performed within HLA-allele-positive subsets. For co-occurrence clustering, repertoires with fewer than 30,000 or more than 120,000 public chains were excluded, along with about five repertoires with anomalous nucleotide sharing. As stored in TCRdb, this immuneACCESS dataset retains in-frame rearrangements with V and J assigned. A fraction of the clones does not appear; measured against another copy, unresolved V genes explain less than half of the discrepancy, and the remainder lacks a known reason. V and J calls and clone size come straight from that table; D and trimming were deduced from the DNA. The sample table holds 180,000 or so clones, of which around 74% were seen once. 2.5% to 3.5% of the sample is taken by the ten largest.

The cohort was made up of approximately 670 healthy bone marrow donors. At the time of sampling, every cohort member was nominally healthy, though immune exposures that went unrecorded were likely present. The donor tested CMV seronegative and was one of the 352 seronegative cohort members. A peripheral blood sample was provided by each donor, and peripheral blood mononuclear cells were used for TCR beta sequencing. The Qiagen DNeasy Blood Extraction Kit was used to extract genomic DNA from the blood cell samples. Results and caveats for the whole study, not just this receptor: Most TCR sequences were seen in very few donors, while some public TCRs were found in many individuals. Broadly in line with IMGT annotations, most TCR beta V segments showed up in productive rearrangements about 90% or about 30% of the time in an earlier analysis of a few hundred of the donors. Compared with the roughly 670-donor mean, donors in an Asian-associated ancestry cluster had fewer N-insertions in productive TCRs, according to a later genetic analysis. A further reported finding was that TCR beta sequences accurately predicted the HLA-A and HLA-B alleles for most subjects in the first cohort. When HLA alleles, especially DR and DQ, strongly co-occurred, TCR associations were difficult to assign to individual alleles. Because HLA typing was unavailable for some donors at each locus, only the typed subset was used in association tests. Specific HLA alleles were associated with 15,000 to 20,000 TCR beta sequences at a false discovery rate of 0.05 in a later analysis. The 87-base-pair reads could not distinguish some IMGT-functional V segments, including TRBV6-2 and TRBV6-3, so those segments were excluded. Three of the identified cytomegalovirus-associated TCR beta chains were confirmed in vitro to be specific for cytomegalovirus antigens. A cluster of highly shared sequence variants was judged likely to represent a technical artifact of the sequencing pipeline. Compared with equally common non-associated chains, HLA-associated TCR beta chains in a later analysis were more clonally expanded and had lower generation probabilities. A later analysis reported that several top co-occurrence clusters appeared linked to parvovirus B19, influenza, CMV and Epstein-Barr virus. The study gave a list of about 170 TCR beta chains associated with cytomegalovirus. Presence/absence analyses assumed roughly uniform sequencing depth across donors, an assumption that may not hold. Because counts were too low, around 17 rarely observed V segments, including chromosome 9 orphons, were left out of the earlier analysis of 587 of the donors. In a later genetic analysis, a missense DCLRE1C variant was associated with V-gene and J-gene trimming of TCR beta chains, and the association was replicated in an independent cohort. In a later analysis, the rate of TCR association differed among HLA loci, with DRB1 alleles having the most associated TCRs and HLA-C alleles having the fewest. In this cohort, only TCR beta chains were sequenced, and detectable features were limited by the absence of alpha or paired-chain data. The only immune exposure information available for the cohort was CMV serostatus. Most CMV-associated TCR beta chains appeared to be HLA-restricted in a later analysis, and the HLA associations seemed to be driven largely by CMV exposure. The authors suggested that the approach could potentially be extended to other disease states and immunological phenotypes. The classifier was reported to diagnose cytomegalovirus status with high specificity and sensitivity in both the original and validation cohorts. Linkage disequilibrium might explain the correlated functional status among segregating V segments, but an unknown experimental factor could not be excluded.

The junction shows trimming of 0 bases on V and 8 bases on J, plus 10 bases between the germline ends. The CDR3 runs 13 amino acids, cysteine and phenylalanine included. This entry keeps only the CDR3 DNA: 39 bases, framed from base 1. For CDR1 and CDR2, the germline V gene (reference sequence) lists SEHNR and FQNEAQ. Recombination connected TRBV7-9 to TRBJ1-2, with the D gene not clear enough to name. The sample comprised PBMCs. The TCR comes from a female donor in good health and CMV-seronegative. The sequenced DNA is TGTGCCAGCAGCTTAGCGCGGCAGTACGGCTACACCTTC. Translation gives CASSLARQYGYTF.